The 6 T cell receptor beta chains in this list originate from one sample, sequenced in a study of shared clonotypes between healthy human individuals. Profiling relied on immunoSEQ multiplex PCR, and the TCRdb table lists in-frame clones only, not all of them. The sample lists around 1,100,000 clones; 60% to 85% were seen once. The specimen was memory CD4+ T cells from PBMCs. Subset given: CD45RA-negative fraction. All receptors derive from a man in his late teens or twenties in good health. Some clones in this sample may be carry-over from other donors' samples.

This chain connects TRBV19 to TRBJ2-4, with 10 positions matching TRBD1. J was trimmed by 7 bases and V by 4 bases; bases with no gene match: 4. The CDR3 is made up of 14 amino acids. Looked up from germline, CDR1 is LNHDA and CDR2 is SQIVND (reference sequence). Written as DNA, the CDR3 is TGTGCCAGTAGTAGATCGGACAGGGGGAACATTCAGTACTTC. Amino acids: CASSRSDRGNIQYF. Drawing the rest from reference TRBV19 and TRBJ2-4, the complete variable domain is DGGITQSPKYLFRKEGQNVTLSCEQNLNHDAMYWYRQDPGQGLRLIYYSQIVNDFQKGDIAEGYSVSREKKESFPLTVTSAQKNPTAFYLCASSRSDRGNIQYFGAGTRLSVL.

The chain is built from TRBV28 and TRBJ2-2; perhaps TRBD2 as D (5 bases). Germline V gene sequence: CDR1 MDHEN, CDR2 SYDVKM. The CDR3 runs to 16 residues. Trimming shortened V by 5 bases and J by 1 base, and 14 bases separated the two germline ends. CDR3 bases: TGTGCCAGCAGTCCTATGGGCCGGGGGAACACCGGGGAGCTGTTTTTT. Its translation: CASSPMGRGNTGELFF.

The V call is TRBV19, the J call TRBJ2-2, with 10 bases fitting TRBD2. Germline V CDR1 and CDR2: LNHDA, SQIVND (reference sequence). CDR3 length: 15 amino acids. With 7 bases clipped from V and 3 bases from J, the junction kept 5 bases outside the gene matches. CDR3 sequence (DNA): TGTGCCAGTACCCCGGGACTAGCGTACACCGGGGAGCTGTTTTTT. Amino acid sequence: CASTPGLAYTGELFF.

The chain recombines TRBV19 with TRBJ2-1; D is perhaps TRBD1 (5 bases). V was cut by 4 bases and J by 3 bases, with 19 bases left in between. From germline, CDR1 is LNHDA and CDR2 SQIVND (reference sequence). The CDR3 length is 17 residues. The CDR3 loop is CASSTPDSYYRYNEQFF. The DNA of the CDR3 is TGTGCCAGTAGTACCCCTGACAGTTACTATCGCTACAATGAGCAGTTCTTC.

The chain is built from TRBV7-9 and TRBJ1-2; TRBD1 agrees at 7 bases. The CDR3 has 14 residues. V was pared by 5 bases and J by 8 bases, with 11 bases of the junction left unmatched. CDR1 and CDR2 from the germline V gene are SEHNR and FQNEAQ (reference sequence). In DNA form, the CDR3 reads TGTGCCAGCAGCCGGATACCAGACAGGGAGGGCTACACCTTC. Translating it yields CASSRIPDREGYTF.

V and J are TRBV5-1 and TRBJ2-2, with D hard to call. The germline V and J ends were trimmed by 0 bases and 3 bases, with 3 bases remaining between them. In germline, CDR1 is SGHRS, CDR2 YFSETQ. This CDR3 spans 13 amino acids. The CDR3 bases are TGCGCCAGCAGCTTGGATTACACCGGGGAGCTGTTTTTT. It encodes CASSLDYTGELFF.